Following are 24 T cell receptor beta chains from one sample sequenced in a study of regulatory T cells in long-lasting Graves disease. Assembly of TCR beta libraries relied on iRepertoire HTBI primers together with Arm-PCR of CDR3 regions. One entry per CDR3 protein results from TCRdb running MiXCR on the multiplex PCR reads. This sample carries hundreds of thousands of distinct CDR3 sequences, 16% of them seen once, and the ten largest clones take around a sixth. Time point specified: newly diagnosed GD, antithyroid drugs for less than 3 months. The authors made the TCR library using RNA they extracted from PBMCs. The sample was also reused in another study, on T cells in Graves' hyperthyroidism and ophthalmopathy.

Here the sequenced sample was peripheral blood mononuclear cells (PBMCs), taken at new diagnosis, from a patient treated with antithyroid drugs. The receptors originated from a woman between 25 and 40 years old with Graves disease.

This clonotype was picked up many times. J is TRBJ1-5 and V is TRBV12-3 or TRBV12-4; the D gene is possibly TRBD1 (5 bases). This CDR3 region has 15 residues. Trimming took off 4 bases at V and 1 base at J, with 11 bases between the two ends. CDR3: CASSSPEGSNQPQHF. The DNA of the CDR3 is TGTGCCAGCAGTTCCCCTGAGGGGAGCAATCAGCCCCAGCATTTT.

CDR3 protein: CASKGRAYEQYF. CDR3 bases: TGTGCCAGTAAGGGACGGGCCTACGAGCAGTACTTC. The chain joins TRBV11-3 to TRBJ2-7; D possibly uses TRBD1 or TRBD2 (5 bases each). This CDR3 has 12 amino acids. The germline gives CDR1 SGHNT, CDR2 YENEEA. The germline V and J ends were trimmed by 9 bases and 2 bases, with 11 bases remaining between them.

This clonotype came up many times. V usage is TRBV3-1 and J usage is TRBJ2-2; D may be TRBD1 or TRBD2 (5 bases each). Germline-derived CDR1 and CDR2 are LGHDT and YNNKEL (reference sequence). There are 15 residues in the CDR3. Trimming pared 4 bases from V and 3 bases from J, leaving 12 bases between. The CDR3, as DNA: TGTGCCAGCAGCCTCGGGATGGGGGACACCGGGGAGCTGTTTTTT. Its protein is CASSLGMGDTGELFF.

This clonotype was observed once. The chain has TRBV12-3 or TRBV12-4 and TRBJ2-2, with a tentative D call TRBD2 (6 bases). This CDR3 comprises 19 residues. V dropped 6 bases and J dropped 5 bases, with 28 bases sitting between them. The CDR3 is CASRVARSLGGTRTGELFF. The CDR3 DNA reads TGTGCCAGCAGGGTTGCACGGAGTTTGGGCGGGACCCGAACCGGGGAGCTGTTTTTT.

This clonotype came up many times. The V call is TRBV7-2, the J call TRBJ1-1; D gene uncertain. CDR1 is SGHTA and CDR2 is FQGNSA in the germline V gene. CDR3 length equals 12 residues. Trimming took 3 bases from V and 9 from J, leaving 11 bases between them. The CDR3 sequence is CASSFVGGKAFF. CDR3 bases: TGTGCCAGCAGCTTCGTGGGTGGGAAAGCTTTCTTT.

Comments on this clonotype: Just one base apart from a much larger clone, this may be a read error. Because the CDR3 is missing its conserved closing phenylalanine or tryptophan, this is likely a read error. The rearrangement uses TRBV30 and TRBJ1-5; 7 bases match TRBD1. The germline gives CDR1 GTSNPN, CDR2 SVGIG (reference sequence). The V segment lost 3 bases and the J segment 1 base; nucleotides outside the gene matches: 0. This CDR3 region has 13 residues. The CDR3 region has the DNA TGTGCCTGGAGGGGACAGAGCAATCAGCCCCAGCATCTT. Protein product: CAWRGQSNQPQHL.

This clonotype came up many times. The chain combines TRBV2 with TRBJ1-1; no clear D gene. Germline CDR1 SNHLY, CDR2 FYNNEI. V was cut by 4 bases and J by 0 bases, with 9 bases left in between. The CDR3 length is 14 residues. CDR3 in amino acids: CASSVGILNTEAFF. The CDR3 DNA reads as TGTGCCAGCAGTGTGGGGATACTGAACACTGAAGCTTTCTTT.

This rearrangement joins TRBV20-1 to TRBJ1-2, with 9 positions matching TRBD1. The CDR3 runs to 18 residues. Germline loops: CDR1 DFQATT, CDR2 SNEGSKA (reference sequence). J gave up 0 bases and V 2 bases, and 13 bases lay outside the gene matches. The CDR3 is CSARRASGTGRSNYGYTF. CDR3 DNA: TGCAGTGCTAGAAGAGCTTCCGGGACAGGGCGTTCTAACTATGGCTACACCTTC.

CDR3 amino acids: CASSFDSANYGYTF. The CDR3 nucleotides read TGCGCCAGCAGCTTCGACAGCGCTAACTATGGCTACACCTTC. The J gene is TRBJ1-2, the V gene TRBV5-1; TRBD1 is a possible D gene (5 bases). Germline-derived CDR1 and CDR2 are SGHRS and YFSETQ. The CDR3 runs to 14 residues. V lost 2 bases to trimming and J lost 0 bases, with 8 bases between them. The variable domain in full, completed from reference TRBV5-1 and TRBJ1-2, reads KAGVTQTPRYLIKTRGQQVTLSCSPISGHRSVSWYQQTPGQGLQFLFEYFSETQRNKGNFPGRFSGRQFSNSRSEMNVSTLELGDSALYLCASSFDSANYGYTFGSGTRLTVV.

Notes on this clonotype: This may be a read error, as it is one base from a much larger clone. V gene TRBV20-1 combines with J gene TRBJ2-1; TRBD1 matches 9 bases. The length of the CDR3 is 17 residues. Germline values: CDR1 DFQATT, CDR2 SNEGSKA (reference sequence). J lost 6 bases, V lost 1 base, and 13 bases had no gene match. This CDR3 reads CSARVRVGDRAGNEQFF. CDR3 nucleotide sequence: TGCAGTGCTAGAGTACGCGTTGGGGACAGGGCAGGCAATGAGCAGTTCTTC.

This clonotype has at least ten counts. The chain joins TRBV7-9 to TRBJ2-1; D ambiguous. Germline V gene data show CDR1 as SEHNR and CDR2 as FQNEAQ (reference sequence). The CDR3 has 15 residues. Between the trimmed V and J ends, which lost 4 bases and 4 bases, there was a span of 14 bases. CDR3 nucleotides: TGTGCCAGCAGCTCAAGTCGTTCGCCTTACAATGAGCAGTTCTTC. This translates into CASSSSRSPYNEQFF.

Notes on this clonotype: A single base separates this from a much larger clone, so it may be a read error. This chain uses TRBV28 with TRBJ2-5; 10 bases fit TRBD1. The DNA end favors TRBJ2-1, so the J call may be wrong. Germline V gene sequence: CDR1 MDHEN, CDR2 SYDVKM. This CDR3 spans 15 amino acids. In nucleotides, the CDR3 is TGTGCCAGCAGTCAATCCGGGACAGGGGAAGAGACCCAGTTCTTC. It is translated as CASSQSGTGEETQFF.

This clonotype was found a few times. This chain uses TRBV29-1 with TRBJ2-3, with TRBD2 identical over 10 bases. V dropped 3 bases and J dropped 5; count of bases not matched to a gene: 8. The germline V gene has CDR1 SQVTM and CDR2 ANQGSEA. This CDR3 is 15 amino acids long. For the CDR3, the DNA is TGCAGCGTTGATCCTAGCGGGAGCGTGGGAGATACGCAGTATTTT. Its translation: CSVDPSGSVGDTQYF.

This clonotype appeared many times. This chain joins TRBV11-3 and TRBJ2-3; no definite D call. The CDR3 loop spans 14 amino acids. Germline lookup yields CDR1 SGHNT and CDR2 YENEEA. Trimming took 3 bases from V and 1 from J, leaving 8 bases between them. The CDR3 DNA reads as TGTGCCAGCAGCTTCGACGCACGCACAGATACGCAGTATTTT. It codes for CASSFDARTDTQYF.

This clonotype was observed many times. V usage is TRBV12-3 or TRBV12-4 and J usage is TRBJ1-5; 7 nucleotides agree with TRBD1. Trimming cost V 4 bases and J 7 bases; bases outside gene matches: 10. The CDR3 runs 15 residues. The chain's CDR3 is CASSSYRGLVQPQHF. DNA for the CDR3: TGTGCCAGCAGTTCATACAGGGGTCTGGTCCAGCCCCAGCATTTT.

This clonotype showed up many times. This chain links TRBV6-1 with TRBJ2-1; 10 bases line up with TRBD2. This CDR3 has 15 amino acids. Trimming at V came to 6 bases and at J to 6 bases, leaving 8 bases not matched to a gene. Looked up from germline, CDR1 is MNHNS and CDR2 is SASEGT. Here the CDR3 DNA reads TGTGCCAGCAGGGGCAGCGGGAGGGGCATCAATGAGCAGTTCTTC. It specifies CASRGSGRGINEQFF.

V gene TRBV20-1 combines with J gene TRBJ2-1; D perhaps matches TRBD2 (6 bases). Germline V gives CDR1 DFQATT, CDR2 SNEGSKA (reference sequence). CDR3 size: 14 residues. The ends were cut back, 6 bases at V and 8 bases at J, with 20 bases in the middle. The CDR3 loop reads CSADGTGRVHEQFF. As DNA, the CDR3 is TGCAGTGCGGATGGGACTGGAAGGGTACATGAGCAGTTCTTC.

This clonotype turned up a few times. The chain combines TRBV20-1 with TRBJ1-6, with D possibly being TRBD1 (5 bases). Deletions cut 1 base from V and 14 bases from J, with 15 bases between. Germline V gene data show CDR1 as DFQATT and CDR2 as SNEGSKA (reference sequence). CDR3 length equals 13 residues. The CDR3, as DNA: TGCAGTGCTAGAGCGGAGGGAGGGGCCACCCTCCACTTT. This codes for CSARAEGGATLHF.

This chain connects TRBV5-1 to TRBJ2-3; D is unresolved. CDR1 is SGHRS and CDR2 is YFSETQ in the germline V gene. V lost 4 bases and J 0 bases, leaving 9 bases between the germline ends. CDR3 size: 14 residues. The CDR3 region has the DNA TGCGCCAGCAGCGGCGGACGTAGCACAGATACGCAGTATTTT. Translating it yields CASSGGRSTDTQYF. Drawing the rest from reference TRBV5-1 and TRBJ2-3, the complete variable domain is KAGVTQTPRYLIKTRGQQVTLSCSPISGHRSVSWYQQTPGQGLQFLFEYFSETQRNKGNFPGRFSGRQFSNSRSEMNVSTLELGDSALYLCASSGGRSTDTQYFGPGTRLTVL.

The chain carries TRBV5-1 and TRBJ1-2, with TRBD1 matching over 8 bases. The ends lost 3 bases at V and 2 bases at J; junction bases unmatched: 6. Germline V lookup: CDR1 SGHRS, CDR2 YFSETQ. CDR3 size: 15 residues. CDR3 DNA: TGCGCCAGCAGCTGGGTGGACAGGGCAAACTATGGCTACACCTTC. As protein: CASSWVDRANYGYTF.

This chain uses TRBV6-1 with TRBJ2-3, with D perhaps TRBD2 (6 bases). V lost 2 bases, J lost 4 bases, and 16 bases lay in between. The CDR3 contains 16 residues. Germline CDR1 and CDR2: MNHNS and SASEGT. CDR3 nucleotide sequence: TGTGCCAGCAGTGAACCCAGCGGGTGGTCCGCAGATACGCAGTATTTT. It is translated as CASSEPSGWSADTQYF.

In this sample, this clonotype turned up a few times. Relative to the germline gene, one junction end is altered; a read error may explain this. The chain has TRBV3-1 and TRBJ1-3; 8 nucleotides agree with TRBD1. The germline CDR1 and CDR2 sequences are LGHDT and YNNKEL (reference sequence). The CDR3 loop spans 13 amino acids. CDR3 bases: TGTGCCGGCAGCCAAGACCAGGGGGCGTCCATATATTTT. This gives the protein CAGSQDQGASIYF.

V usage is TRBV3-1 and J usage is TRBJ2-3, with TRBD2 matching over 8 bases. The DNA end favors TRBJ2-5, so the J call may be wrong. The germline V gene has CDR1 LGHDT and CDR2 YNNKEL (reference sequence). The CDR3 totals 15 residues. CDR3 sequence reads: CASSQNVAGLETQYF. The DNA for the CDR3 is TGTGCCAGCAGCCAAAATGTAGCGGGATTAGAGACCCAGTACTTC.

V usage is TRBV10-1 and J usage is TRBJ1-4, with D possibly TRBD1 on 6 matching bases. Germline loops: CDR1 WNHNN, CDR2 SYGVQD (reference sequence). Trimming removed 5 bases at V and 7 bases at J, with 8 bases between. This CDR3 contains 12 residues. CDR3 amino acids: CASSTGSEKLFF. In DNA form, the CDR3 reads TGCGCCAGCAGTACAGGGAGTGAAAAACTGTTTTTT.